This T cell receptor beta chain came from a study of PD-1 blockade in classical Hodgkin lymphoma. About the research overall: Nivolumab 3 mg/kg was given intravenously every 2 weeks.

Profiled with immunoSEQ multiplex PCR; TCRdb holds only in-frame clones, not every one. The table has 9,900 or so clones, more than 75% seen once; the top ten hold about 25%. With no exception, relapse followed autologous stem cell transplantation in all patients, and brentuximab vedotin exposure varied. Patients reached a best response of complete response, partial response or progressive disease. This CDR3 has 14 amino acids. V lost 6 bases and J lost 5; bases outside the gene matches: 9. Germline V gives CDR1 LNHDA, CDR2 SQIVND (reference sequence). The specimen comprised peripheral blood mononuclear cells (PBMCs), sampled at baseline. This rearrangement joins TRBV19 to TRBJ2-5; TRBD1 matches at 7 bases. The receptor was isolated from a human donor with classical Hodgkin lymphoma. In DNA form, the CDR3 reads TGTGCCAGTAGGAAGACAGGGTCCGGGGAGACCCAGTACTTC. This encodes CASRKTGSGETQYF.